The 3 T cell receptor beta chains below come from one sample, sequenced in a study of OX40 agonist ivuxolimab in advanced cancers. Library preparation used the immunoSEQ multiplex PCR assay. TCRdb retrieved this table from immuneACCESS and kept in-frame rearrangements only. Not all clones are present; in checked studies, unresolved V genes account for under half, and no reason is known for the remainder. This sample gives more than 90,000 clones in total; roughly 83% of them show up just once. The top ten hold approximately 1.5% of the sample. Sequencing used CD4+ or CD8+ T cells sorted from blood, obtained in a trial of the OX40 agonist ivuxolimab. Source of these receptors: an adult with an advanced solid tumor such as melanoma, head and neck, liver or kidney cancer.

The rearrangement links TRBV5-1 to TRBJ1-1; D is possibly TRBD1 (6 bases). V was clipped by 0 bases and J by 6 bases, with 9 bases between them. The CDR3 runs to 13 residues. The germline CDR1 and CDR2 sequences are SGHRS and YFSETQ. Written as DNA, the CDR3 is TGCGCCAGCAGCTTGGAGTCAGGGGCTGAAGCTTTCTTT. It specifies CASSLESGAEAFF. Looking up the rest from reference TRBV5-1 and TRBJ1-1 gives the full variable domain: KAGVTQTPRYLIKTRGQQVTLSCSPISGHRSVSWYQQTPGQGLQFLFEYFSETQRNKGNFPGRFSGRQFSNSRSEMNVSTLELGDSALYLCASSLESGAEAFFGQGTRLTVV.

The table lists this clone with a few counts. The chain is built from TRBV29-1 and TRBJ2-1, with a tentative D call TRBD2 (6 bases). The CDR3 contains 14 residues. Germline lookup yields CDR1 SQVTM and CDR2 ANQGSEA. V lost 3 bases to trimming and J lost 2 bases, with 11 bases between them. Here the CDR3 DNA reads TGCAGCGTTGACCCCCGGGGGACCTACAATGAGCAGTTCTTC. Amino acids: CSVDPRGTYNEQFF.

V is TRBV5-1 and J is TRBJ2-7, with TRBD2 as a possible D gene (6 bases). Trimming shortened V by 2 bases and J by 2 bases, and 11 bases separated the two germline ends. The germline gives CDR1 SGHRS, CDR2 YFSETQ. The CDR3 loop spans 14 amino acids. Here the CDR3 DNA reads TGCGCCAGCAGCTTCCCTAGCGTCCCCTACGAGCAGTACTTC. This gives the protein CASSFPSVPYEQYF.